The sequence of this T cell receptor beta chain was determined in a study of shared clonotypes between healthy human individuals (dated by TCRdb to the early 2020s). At the level of the whole study: Three men and a couple of women, aged 18 to 49 years, made up the cohort. For each donor, CD4 naive and CD4 memory were each run on three plates, CD8 naive on two plates, and CD8 memory on one plate. Per donor, leukapheresis produced somewhere between about 0.9 and 9.5 billion PBMCs. The study deeply sequenced blood TCR repertoires of about 5 healthy adults to estimate repertoire size and the extent of clonotype sharing between individuals. To increase sequencing depth and limit assay-specific biases, TCR repertoire library preparation and sequencing were carried out by different laboratories using diverse techniques.

CD8 naive samples were obtained by positive selection for CCR7 among CD45RO-negative cells, yielding a CD45RA+CCR7+ population from which TemRA cells were excluded. Healthy HIV-negative adults with no recently reported acute infections or vaccinations were included as donors. All donors were Caucasian adults living in Nashville, Tennessee, USA. Blood was collected by leukapheresis, and PBMCs were isolated by Ficoll-Histopaque density gradient centrifugation and then cryopreserved in liquid nitrogen vapor phase. Purity and quantity of every magnetically sorted T cell population were checked by analytical flow cytometry. Genomic DNA was isolated from every sorted fraction and measured by UV absorbance on a Nanodrop 2000c. The full study reports these points: Based on pairwise subsampling, the degree of clonotype sharing among donors was expected to be affected by sequencing depth. When a few donors were compared, the shared fraction of clonotypes was around 4.6% for naive CD4, more than 3% for naive CD8, roughly 2.5% for memory CD4, and 0.4% for memory CD8. Only blood was sampled, and tissue TCR repertoires likely differ from those in blood. Rarefaction of sorted-subset datasets indicated incomplete sequencing despite the large sequencing depth. Naive subsets generally had larger estimated clonotype richness than memory subsets did. Because the study included a small number of donors, the genetic and exposure-history diversity represented was limited. Compared with non-shared clonotypes, the clonotypes found in all four sorted-subset donors had higher generation probabilities.

Details on this clone: Its specific antigen is unknown. No base quality values were provided; no much bigger clone lies one nucleotide off. Other DNA sequences in this specimen translate into the identical CDR3.

Using the deep immunoSEQ assay, multiplex PCR amplified TCR CDR3 regions from genomic DNA. Extracted genomic DNA from each cell subset was spread evenly across all wells of several immunoSEQ 96-well plates, with each plate serving as a replicate. For sorted subsets, approximately 190 ng of genomic DNA, equivalent to roughly 33,000 T cell genomes, went into each replicate PCR. The purified libraries were quantified using a Qubit 3.0 fluorometer, sized with a Bioanalyzer 2100, and then quantified again using the KAPA Library Quantification kit. Each immunoSEQ 96-well plate was sequenced on its own single-read 150-cycle Illumina NextSeq 550 flow cell. Regarding the original processing steps: Because only junctional sequences without quality scores were contained in the immunoSEQ output, filtering matching that applied to full-length reads could not be performed. Sequences were annotated with PyIR, a Python wrapper for IgBLAST v1.9, and V/J genes and CDR3 were assigned using IMGT germline references. Reads were removed for weak V/J assignments (E-value above 1e-6), missing CDR3, stop codons, out-of-frame junctions, or ambiguous translated residues. V3J clonotypes were defined by identical inferred V gene, J gene, and CDR3 amino acid sequence. To compute the percentage overlap between repertoires, the number of shared unique clonotypes was divided by the size of the smaller repertoire. Three approaches were used to assess repertoire richness: RTK rarefaction, the Chao1 estimator, and Recon v2.1 estimates of unobserved clonotypes. Generation probabilities for all TCRbeta clonotypes obtained by the gDNA method from a few donors were computed using OLGA. The table was pulled from immuneACCESS by TCRdb, which kept in-frame rearrangements only. Such tables lose some clones; where checked, under half of the loss comes from unresolved V genes, and the rest has no known cause. V and J calls and clone size are as listed in that table; D and trimming were resolved from the DNA. The sample has millions of clones on record, 85% to 95% of them singletons. The ten largest clonotypes hold under 2% of the sample.

The cysteine opens and the phenylalanine closes a CDR3 of 13 amino acids. This entry keeps only the CDR3 DNA: 39 bases, framed from base 1. CDR1 LNHDA and CDR2 SQIVND are derived from the germline V gene (reference sequence). V was cut back by 3 bases and J by 2 bases, leaving a gap of 8 bases between them. This sequence uses TRBV19 and TRBJ2-7; no D segment can be confidently identified. Sequencing was carried out using naive CD8+ T cells from PBMCs. According to the study, the label for this sample's cell subset or site signals: CD45RA+CCR7+. The clonotype was recovered from a man aged 18 to 29 in good health. Some clones in this sample may be carry-over from other donors' samples. DNA sequence: TGTGCCAGTAGTATTGGTCTGACCTACGAGCAGTACTTC. Translated, this gives CASSIGLTYEQYF.